Listed here are 8 T cell receptor beta chains from one sample, sequenced in a study of shared clonotypes between healthy human individuals (dated by TCRdb to about 2020). The protocol used for the library was the immunoSEQ multiplex PCR assay. Here the immuneACCESS table is served through TCRdb, limited to in-frame sequences with V and J called. Missing clones are a known gap in these copies; in checked studies unresolved V genes cover under half, and the rest lacks a known reason. The sample includes some 480,000 clones, with 79% observed a single time. Of the sample, 10% to 15% is held by the ten largest clones. What was sequenced was PBMCs. Receptors originate from a woman aged 40 to 55 in good health. Some clones in this sample may be carry-over from other donors' samples.

The chain employs TRBV7-9 and TRBJ1-5; D is perhaps TRBD1 (6 bases). CDR1 and CDR2 (germline): SEHNR, FQNEAQ (reference sequence). The germline V and J ends were trimmed by 5 bases and 5 bases, with 13 bases remaining between them. This CDR3 contains 14 residues. CDR3: CASSKGRGDQPQHF. The DNA for the CDR3 is TGTGCCAGCAGCAAAGGAAGGGGGGATCAGCCCCAGCATTTT.

The chain joins TRBV6-1 to TRBJ1-1; TRBD1 might be the D (6 bases). V lost 5 bases, J lost 6 bases, and 16 bases lay in between. The CDR3 loop spans 14 amino acids. Germline CDR1 is MNHNS and CDR2 is SASEGT. CDR3 coding DNA: TGTGCCAGCAGTTTAGAACCAGGGACATCTGAAGCTTTCTTT. This translates into CASSLEPGTSEAFF.

The rearrangement joins TRBV5-4 to TRBJ2-4, with 8 bases aligning to TRBD1. Germline CDR1 reads SGHNT; CDR2 reads YYREEE (reference sequence). J gave up 0 bases and V 3 bases, and 5 bases lay outside the gene matches. This CDR3 has 16 residues. The CDR3 sequence is CASSSGGQGAKNIQYF. The CDR3 DNA follows: TGTGCCAGCAGCTCAGGTGGACAGGGAGCCAAAAACATTCAGTACTTC.

The rearrangement joins TRBV5-8 to TRBJ2-5; 10 nucleotides align to TRBD1. Germline V gene sequence: CDR1 SGHTS, CDR2 YDEGEE. The J segment lost 4 bases and the V segment lost 0 bases, leaving 3 bases of the junction unmatched. CDR3 length equals 15 residues. The CDR3 protein is CASSLGDRGRETQYF. As DNA, the CDR3 is TGTGCCAGCAGCTTGGGGGACAGGGGTAGAGAGACCCAGTACTTC.

The sample holds a few counts of this clone. The chain combines TRBV13 with TRBJ2-2; no firm D call. In germline, CDR1 is PRHDT, CDR2 FYEKMQ (reference sequence). Deletions cut 2 bases from V and 3 bases from J, with 7 bases between. The CDR3 runs 14 residues. The CDR3 sequence: CASSLMSHTGELFF. CDR3 coding DNA: TGTGCCAGCAGCTTAATGAGCCACACCGGGGAGCTGTTTTTT.

The genes are TRBV20-1 and TRBJ2-1; D remains unclear. CDR1 DFQATT and CDR2 SNEGSKA come from the germline V gene (reference sequence). Trimming removed 3 bases from V and 9 bases from J, with 9 bases in between. The CDR3 covers 11 residues. CDR3 amino acids: CSASSDFEQFF. CDR3 nucleotides: TGCAGTGCTAGTTCTGATTTTGAGCAGTTCTTC.

The CDR3: CASSVAGTANEKLFF. The CDR3 DNA follows: TGTGCCAGCAGCGTGGCCGGGACAGCGAATGAAAAACTGTTTTTT. The rearrangement joins TRBV9 to TRBJ1-4, with 7 positions matching TRBD1. The CDR3 runs 15 residues. With 2 bases clipped from V and 5 bases from J, the junction kept 6 bases outside the gene matches. Germline V gene sequence: CDR1 SGDLS, CDR2 YYNGEE.

The chain employs TRBV5-1 and TRBJ1-5; no definite D call. Per germline, CDR1 SGHRS and CDR2 YFSETQ. V lost 3 bases and J 0 bases, leaving 7 bases between the germline ends. This CDR3 is 14 amino acids long. The DNA for the CDR3 is TGCGCCAGCAGCTCGGACCCTAGCAATCAGCCCCAGCATTTT. It is translated as CASSSDPSNQPQHF. The whole variable domain, filled in from reference TRBV5-1 and TRBJ1-5, reads KAGVTQTPRYLIKTRGQQVTLSCSPISGHRSVSWYQQTPGQGLQFLFEYFSETQRNKGNFPGRFSGRQFSNSRSEMNVSTLELGDSALYLCASSSDPSNQPQHFGDGTRLSIL.